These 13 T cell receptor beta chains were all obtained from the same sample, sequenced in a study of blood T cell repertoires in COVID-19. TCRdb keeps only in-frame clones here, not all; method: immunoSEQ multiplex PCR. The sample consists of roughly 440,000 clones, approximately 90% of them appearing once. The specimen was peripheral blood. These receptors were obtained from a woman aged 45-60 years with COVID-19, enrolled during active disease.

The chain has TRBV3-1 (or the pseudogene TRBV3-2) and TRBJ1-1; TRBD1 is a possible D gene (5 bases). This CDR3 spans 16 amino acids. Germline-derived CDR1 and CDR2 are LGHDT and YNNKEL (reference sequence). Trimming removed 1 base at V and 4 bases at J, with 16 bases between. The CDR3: CASSQVQGGLGTEAFF. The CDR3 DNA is TGTGCCAGCAGCCAAGTGCAGGGAGGGTTAGGCACTGAAGCTTTCTTT.

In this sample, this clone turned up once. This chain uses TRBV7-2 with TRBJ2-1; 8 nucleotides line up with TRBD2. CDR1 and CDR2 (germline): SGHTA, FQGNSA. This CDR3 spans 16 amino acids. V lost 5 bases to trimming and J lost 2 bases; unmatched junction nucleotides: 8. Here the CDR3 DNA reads TGTGCCAGCAGCCCCCTAACCGGGGGGGCCTACAATGAGCAGTTCTTC. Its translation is CASSPLTGGAYNEQFF.

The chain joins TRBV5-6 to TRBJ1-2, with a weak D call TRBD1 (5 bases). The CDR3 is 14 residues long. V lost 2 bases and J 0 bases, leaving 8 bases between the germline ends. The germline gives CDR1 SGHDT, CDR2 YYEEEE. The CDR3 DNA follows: TGTGCCAGCAGCTTATCAGGGTCTAACTATGGCTACACCTTC. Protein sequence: CASSLSGSNYGYTF.

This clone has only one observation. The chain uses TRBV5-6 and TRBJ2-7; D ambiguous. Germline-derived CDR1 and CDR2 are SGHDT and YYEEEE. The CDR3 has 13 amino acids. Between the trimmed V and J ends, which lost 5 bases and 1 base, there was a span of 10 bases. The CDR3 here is CASSYGVSYEQYF. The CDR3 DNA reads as TGTGCCAGCAGTTATGGAGTTTCCTACGAGCAGTACTTC. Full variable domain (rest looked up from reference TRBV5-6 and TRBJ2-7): DAGVTQSPTHLIKTRGQQVTLRCSPKSGHDTVSWYQQALGQGPQFIFQYYEEEERQRGNFPDRFSGHQFPNYSSELNVNALLLGDSALYLCASSYGVSYEQYFGPGTRLTVT.

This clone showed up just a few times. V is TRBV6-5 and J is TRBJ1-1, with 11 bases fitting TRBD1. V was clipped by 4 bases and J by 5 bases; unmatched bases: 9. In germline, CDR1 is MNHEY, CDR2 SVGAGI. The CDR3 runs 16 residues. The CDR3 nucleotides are TGTGCCAGCAGTTCCCTGCCCGGGACAGGGGGAACTGAAGCTTTCTTT. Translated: CASSSLPGTGGTEAFF.

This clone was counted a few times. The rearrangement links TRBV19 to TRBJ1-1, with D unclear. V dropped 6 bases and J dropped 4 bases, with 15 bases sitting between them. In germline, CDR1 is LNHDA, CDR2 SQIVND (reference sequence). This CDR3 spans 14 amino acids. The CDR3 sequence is CASRMSRGSTEAFF. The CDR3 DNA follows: TGTGCCAGTAGAATGTCACGGGGTAGCACTGAAGCTTTCTTT.

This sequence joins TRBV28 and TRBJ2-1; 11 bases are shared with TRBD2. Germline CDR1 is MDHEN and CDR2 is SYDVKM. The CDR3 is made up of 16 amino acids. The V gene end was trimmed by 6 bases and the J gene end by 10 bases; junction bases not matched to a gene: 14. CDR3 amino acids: CASSPLAGATFGEQFF. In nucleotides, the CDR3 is TGTGCCAGCAGCCCACTAGCGGGGGCCACATTCGGGGAGCAGTTCTTC.

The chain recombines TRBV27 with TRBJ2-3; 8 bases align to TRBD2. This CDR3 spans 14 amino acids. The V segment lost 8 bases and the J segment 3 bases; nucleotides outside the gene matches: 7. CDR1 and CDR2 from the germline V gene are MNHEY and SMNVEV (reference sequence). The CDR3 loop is CASGRGGATDTQYF. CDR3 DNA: TGTGCCAGCGGTCGGGGGGGGGCTACAGATACGCAGTATTTT.

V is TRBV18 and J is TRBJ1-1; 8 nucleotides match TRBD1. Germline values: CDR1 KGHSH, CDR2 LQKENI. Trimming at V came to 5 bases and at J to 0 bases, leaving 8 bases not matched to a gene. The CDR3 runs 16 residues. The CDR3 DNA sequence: TGTGCCAGCTCAACCAATCAGGGGGCGGTGAACACTGAAGCTTTCTTT. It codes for CASSTNQGAVNTEAFF. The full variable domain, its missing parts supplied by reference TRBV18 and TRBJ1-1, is NAGVMQNPRHLVRRRGQEARLRCSPMKGHSHVYWYRQLPEEGLKFMVYLQKENIIDESGMPKERFSAEFPKEGPSILRIQQVVRGDSAAYFCASSTNQGAVNTEAFFGQGTRLTVV.

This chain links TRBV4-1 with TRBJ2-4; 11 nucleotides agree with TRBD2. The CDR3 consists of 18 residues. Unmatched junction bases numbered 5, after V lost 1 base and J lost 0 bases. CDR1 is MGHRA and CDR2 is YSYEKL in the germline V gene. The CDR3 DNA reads TGCGCCAGCAGCCAAGGCCGACTAGCGGGGCTAGCCAAAAACATTCAGTACTTC. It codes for CASSQGRLAGLAKNIQYF.

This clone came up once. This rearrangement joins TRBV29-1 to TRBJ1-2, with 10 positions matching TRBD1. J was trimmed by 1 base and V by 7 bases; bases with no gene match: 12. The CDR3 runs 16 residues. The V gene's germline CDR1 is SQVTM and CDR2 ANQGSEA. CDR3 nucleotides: TGCAGCGCCGCAGGACAGGGGGGACTAAGTAACTATGGCTACACCTTC. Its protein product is CSAAGQGGLSNYGYTF.

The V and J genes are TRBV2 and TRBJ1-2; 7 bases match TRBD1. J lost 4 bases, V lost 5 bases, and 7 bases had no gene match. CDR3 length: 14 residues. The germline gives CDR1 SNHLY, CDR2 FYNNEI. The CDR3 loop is CASSPQGVIYGYTF. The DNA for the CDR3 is TGTGCCAGCAGTCCGCAGGGGGTTATCTATGGCTACACCTTC.

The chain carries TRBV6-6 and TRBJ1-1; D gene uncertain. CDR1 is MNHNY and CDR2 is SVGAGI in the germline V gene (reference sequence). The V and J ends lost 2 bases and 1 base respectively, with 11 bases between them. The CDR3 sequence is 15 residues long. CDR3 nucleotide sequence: TGTGCCAGCAGTTACACGACGGGGTGGAACACTGAAGCTTTCTTT. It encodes CASSYTTGWNTEAFF.